A single sample is the source of the 18 T cell receptor beta chains below, sequenced in a study of blood T cell repertoires in COVID-19 (TCRdb year 2020). Library preparation was by the immunoSEQ multiplex PCR assay. TCRdb mirrors the immuneACCESS table, restricted to in-frame sequences. Some clones are absent from its copies; in checked studies, under half trace to an unresolved V gene, and the reason for the others is unknown. The sample has about 48,000 clones on record, over 65% of them singletons. The top ten clonotypes cover under 6% of the sample. Material for sequencing was peripheral blood. The source of these receptors is an older woman with acute or convalescent COVID-19.

V gene TRBV7-9 combines with J gene TRBJ2-7, with TRBD2 matching 11 bases. The CDR3 is 19 amino acids. Germline-derived CDR1 and CDR2 are SEHNR and FQNEAQ (reference sequence). Losses at the gene ends were 3 bases for V and 2 bases for J; bases not matched to a gene: 15. This CDR3 reads CASSFNSATSGSGAYEQYF. The CDR3 DNA sequence: TGTGCCAGCAGCTTTAACTCGGCCACTAGCGGGAGTGGGGCCTACGAGCAGTACTTC.

V and J are TRBV9 and TRBJ1-2; D possibly corresponds to TRBD1 (5 bases). Per the germline V gene, CDR1 is SGDLS and CDR2 is YYNGEE. The CDR3 extends over 15 amino acids. V was clipped by 0 bases and J by 0 bases, with 9 bases between them. The CDR3 here is CASSVGGPANYGYTF. CDR3 in DNA: TGTGCCAGCAGCGTAGGGGGCCCAGCTAACTATGGCTACACCTTC.

V and J are TRBV7-8 and TRBJ2-2, with TRBD2 matching over 7 bases. This CDR3 is 13 amino acids long. Germline lookup yields CDR1 SGHVS and CDR2 FQNEAQ. V was clipped by 6 bases and J by 6 bases; unmatched bases: 4. The CDR3 DNA follows: TGTGCCAGCAGACGGACTAGGGCCGGGGAGCTGTTTTTT. Translating it yields CASRRTRAGELFF. Together with reference TRBV7-8 and TRBJ2-2, the CDR3 gives the full variable domain: GAGVSQSPRYKVAKRGQDVALRCDPISGHVSLFWYQQALGQGPEFLTYFQNEAQLDKSGLPSDRFFAERPEGSVSTLKIQRTQQEDSAVYLCASRRTRAGELFFGEGSRLTVL.

The rearrangement links TRBV3-1 (or the pseudogene TRBV3-2) to TRBJ2-1; perhaps TRBD1 as D (5 bases). Trimming stripped 4 bases from V and 6 bases from J, with 16 bases between. The CDR3 runs 15 residues. Looked up from germline, CDR1 is LGHDT and CDR2 is YNNKEL (reference sequence). The CDR3 protein is CASSPPPPGLNEQFF. The CDR3 DNA is TGTGCCAGCAGCCCCCCACCACCAGGGCTCAATGAGCAGTTCTTC.

This chain joins TRBV6-5 and TRBJ1-3, with 7 nucleotides matching TRBD1. The CDR3 is 14 amino acids. The junction had 6 bases not matched to a gene; V was cut back by 8 bases and J by 2 bases. CDR1 and CDR2 from the germline V gene are MNHEY and SVGAGI. CDR3 coding DNA: TGTGCCAGCCGGGACAGAATTACTGGAAACACCATATATTTT. Amino acid sequence: CASRDRITGNTIYF.

V and J are TRBV19 and TRBJ2-6; D is perhaps TRBD1 (6 bases). Germline V lookup: CDR1 LNHDA, CDR2 SQIVND (reference sequence). Trimming took 8 bases from V and 4 from J, leaving 12 bases between them. The CDR3 is 14 amino acids. CDR3 coding DNA: TGTGCCAGTTCCAGGGGAGAGGGGGCCAACGTCCTGACTTTC. Amino acids: CASSRGEGANVLTF.

This clone was observed once. The DNA of the CDR3 is TGTGCCAGCAGCCTAAAAGAGGGTGAGCAGTTCTTC. Protein: CASSLKEGEQFF. The V call is TRBV2, the J call TRBJ2-1; D might be TRBD2 (5 bases). The CDR3 has 12 residues. Germline lookup yields CDR1 SNHLY and CDR2 FYNNEI. Trimming removed 6 bases at V and 9 bases at J, with 12 bases between.

The J gene is TRBJ1-2, the V gene TRBV4-3; possible D gene TRBD1, 6 bases. The CDR3 is made up of 13 amino acids. Between the trimmed V and J ends, which lost 4 bases and 3 bases, there was a span of 9 bases. CDR1 is LGHNA, CDR2 YSLEER, per germline. Here the CDR3 DNA reads TGCGCCAGCAGCCTCGGACAGCACTATGGCTACACCTTC. Its translation: CASSLGQHYGYTF.

The chain carries TRBV6-6 and TRBJ2-2; D not resolved. V gave up 5 bases and J gave up 5 bases, with 15 bases separating them. The CDR3 totals 15 residues. Germline values: CDR1 MNHNY, CDR2 SVGAGI (reference sequence). The CDR3 DNA is TGTGCCAGCAGTCCTCGGTCGACTGGGACCGGGGAGCTGTTTTTT. Its translation is CASSPRSTGTGELFF.

V is TRBV13 and J is TRBJ2-1, with D perhaps matching TRBD2 (6 bases). This CDR3 is built from 18 residues. Trimming took 3 bases from V and 5 from J, leaving 23 bases between them. Germline CDR1 and CDR2: PRHDT and FYEKMQ (reference sequence). In DNA, the CDR3 is TGTGCCAGCAGCTTTTTACGGTTGCGGGACTCACAAGACAATGAGCAGTTCTTC. The encoded protein is CASSFLRLRDSQDNEQFF.

The gene calls are TRBV7-9 and TRBJ2-2; 7 positions agree with TRBD2. J gave up 6 bases and V 4 bases, and 11 bases lay outside the gene matches. This CDR3 comprises 16 residues. The V gene's germline CDR1 is SEHNR and CDR2 FQNEAQ (reference sequence). CDR3 protein: CASSSPIAGAAGELFF. The CDR3 nucleotides are TGTGCCAGCAGCTCTCCCATTGCGGGAGCGGCCGGGGAGCTGTTTTTT.

The V and J genes are TRBV7-3 and TRBJ1-1; 7 bases are a match to TRBD1. This CDR3 has 14 residues. Per germline, CDR1 SGHTA and CDR2 FQGTGA. V lost 2 bases, J lost 3 bases, and 3 bases stayed unmatched. The CDR3: CASSLYRGDTEAFF. As DNA, the CDR3 is TGTGCCAGCAGCTTATACAGGGGTGACACTGAAGCTTTCTTT.

This chain joins TRBV5-4 and TRBJ2-2; tentatively, D is TRBD2 (5 bases). This CDR3 contains 16 residues. The germline V and J ends were trimmed by 2 bases and 6 bases, with 17 bases remaining between them. Germline-derived CDR1 and CDR2 are SGHNT and YYREEE (reference sequence). CDR3 sequence reads: CASSFSLGENPGELFF. The CDR3 DNA reads as TGTGCCAGCAGCTTTTCTCTCGGGGAGAATCCCGGGGAGCTGTTTTTT. The whole variable domain, remainder taken from reference TRBV5-4 and TRBJ2-2, is ETGVTQSPTHLIKTRGQQVTLRCSSQSGHNTVSWYQQALGQGPQFIFQYYREEENGRGNFPPRFSGLQFPNYSSELNVNALELDDSALYLCASSFSLGENPGELFFGEGSRLTVL.

V usage is TRBV7-3 and J usage is TRBJ1-1; 8 bases align to TRBD1. V shed 5 bases and J 2 bases; nucleotides not matched to a gene: 4. This CDR3 region has 14 residues. Per the germline V gene, CDR1 is SGHTA and CDR2 is FQGTGA. CDR3: CASSRTGTNTEAFF. The CDR3 region has the DNA TGTGCCAGCAGCCGGACAGGGACTAACACTGAAGCTTTCTTT.

In its sample, this clone was seen once. The chain uses TRBV24-1 and TRBJ2-3; TRBD1 is a possible D gene (6 bases). V lost 3 bases, J lost 2 bases, and 11 bases lay in between. The V gene's germline CDR1 is KGHDR and CDR2 SFDVKD. This CDR3 region has 15 residues. The CDR3 sequence: CATSDPQGPTDTQYF. The DNA for the CDR3 is TGTGCCACCAGTGATCCCCAGGGGCCCACAGATACGCAGTATTTT.

As regards this clone: Other nucleotide sequences in the sample specify the same CDR3. V and J are TRBV7-3 and TRBJ2-3, with 8 bases identical to TRBD2. The CDR3 length is 15 residues. With V trimmed by 3 bases and J by 0 bases, 2 bases remained unmatched. The germline V gene encodes CDR1 SGHTA and CDR2 FQGTGA. CDR3 residues: CASSLAGGSTDTQYF. The CDR3 nucleotides read TGTGCCAGCAGCTTGGCGGGGGGAAGCACAGATACGCAGTATTTT.

The J gene is TRBJ2-7, the V gene TRBV4-3; TRBD1 matches 9 bases. CDR1 and CDR2 (germline): LGHNA, YSLEER. The CDR3 is 14 amino acids. Unmatched junction bases numbered 4, after V lost 5 bases and J lost 2 bases. DNA for the CDR3: TGCGCCAGCAGCACAAGACAGGGGGCCTACGAGCAGTACTTC. This codes for CASSTRQGAYEQYF.

The rearrangement links TRBV4-1 to TRBJ2-3; 14 nucleotides align to TRBD2. Germline CDR1 and CDR2: MGHRA and YSYEKL. This CDR3 comprises 19 residues. The trim removed 0 bases at V and 4 bases at J, leaving 9 bases unmatched. The CDR3 region is CASSQDLSRLAGGADTQYF. The CDR3 coding sequence is TGCGCCAGCAGCCAAGATTTATCCCGACTAGCGGGGGGGGCAGATACGCAGTATTTT.